Given below is one TCR beta chain in context. Its cognate antigen is unknown. Generated by immunoSEQ multiplex PCR, the TCRdb table keeps only in-frame clones and is missing some. The repertoire has roughly 32,000 clones, approximately 89% of them found once; the top ten carry about 2%. This sample stems from a study of a mutant IDH1 vaccine in newly diagnosed glioma. Overall study: The treated population exhibited a male proportion of roughly 62%, a female proportion of 37.5%, and a mean age of approximately 41 years. Prior therapy was radiotherapy, temozolomide, or both; most received both.

Time point given: week 47, end of study. A 20-mer mutant IDH1 peptide at 300 ug was injected subcutaneously with topical imiquimod. V was clipped by 1 base and J by 4 bases, with 5 bases between them. The CDR3 consists of 13 residues. CDR1 and CDR2 from the germline V gene are SGHTA and FQGTGA. The TCR originated in a man in his forties with glioma. This chain uses TRBV7-3 with TRBJ2-1; D remains unclear. Specimen: PBMCs, collected from a glioma patient whose treatment included an IDH1 peptide vaccine. The CDR3 DNA reads as TGTGCCAGCAGCTTAAACGCTTACAATGAGCAGTTCTTC. This gives the protein CASSLNAYNEQFF.